What follows are 5 T cell receptor beta chains derived from one specimen sequenced in a study of identifying expanded T cells in peripheral blood. Profiled with immunoSEQ multiplex PCR; TCRdb holds only in-frame clones, not every one. The sample shows over 90,000 clones, approximately 88% of them seen only once. The sequenced sample was blood. All receptors come from a person between 18 and 75 years old in good health.

The chain employs TRBV5-6 and TRBJ2-1; D gene uncertain. This CDR3 region has 14 residues. V lost 0 bases, J lost 0 bases, and 4 bases lay in between. Per germline, CDR1 SGHDT and CDR2 YYEEEE. This chain's CDR3 is CASSLGSSYNEQFF. DNA of the CDR3: TGTGCCAGCAGCTTGGGTAGCTCCTACAATGAGCAGTTCTTC.

The rearrangement uses TRBV4-1 and TRBJ2-1; 7 nucleotides align to TRBD1. CDR1 is MGHRA, CDR2 YSYEKL, per germline. V shed 7 bases and J 3 bases; nucleotides not matched to a gene: 12. The CDR3 contains 16 residues. The CDR3 here is CASTPGGSPLYNEQFF. For the CDR3, the DNA is TGCGCCAGCACCCCAGGGGGTAGTCCTCTCTACAATGAGCAGTTCTTC.

This clone was seen a single time. CDR3 bases: TGTGCCAGCAGCCAGGGACTAGCGGCCGAAAATGAGCAGTTCTTC. Amino acids: CASSQGLAAENEQFF. The chain carries TRBV7-6 and TRBJ2-1, with 11 bases matching TRBD2. V lost 5 bases to trimming and J lost 7 bases; unmatched junction nucleotides: 7. Germline V gives CDR1 SGHVS, CDR2 FNYEAQ. There are 15 residues in the CDR3.

CDR3 coding DNA: TGTGCCAGCAGCTTAGATTACGGAGGGCAGCCCCAGCATTTT. Residues: CASSLDYGGQPQHF. The V and J genes are TRBV7-6 and TRBJ1-5; D ambiguous. V was shortened by 1 base and J by 7 bases, with 11 bases between the two germline ends. Germline values: CDR1 SGHVS, CDR2 FNYEAQ. The CDR3 is 14 amino acids. The variable domain in full, with the rest retrieved from reference TRBV7-6 and TRBJ1-5, is GAGVSQSPRYKVTKRGQDVALRCDPISGHVSLYWYRQALGQGPEFLTYFNYEAQQDKSGLPNDRFSAERPEGSISTLTIQRTEQRDSAMYRCASSLDYGGQPQHFGDGTRLSIL.

The table lists this clone with many counts. The V call is TRBV5-4, the J call TRBJ2-5; D is possibly TRBD1 (5 bases). CDR1 SGHNT and CDR2 YYREEE come from the germline V gene (reference sequence). The V end lost 0 bases, the J end lost 2 bases, and 11 bases lay between the germline ends. The length of the CDR3 is 15 residues. DNA of the CDR3: TGTGCCAGCAGCTTGGAGGCAGGGTTTCAAGAGACCCAGTACTTC. Protein product: CASSLEAGFQETQYF.